The 19 T cell receptor beta chains below come from one sample, sequenced in a study of blood T cells in healthy people across ages. Using a J-beta primer mix together with a sample-barcoded 5' primer, a second PCR was run for about 6 to 11 cycles. TCRdb ran MiXCR on the 5' RACE reads and lists one entry per CDR3 protein. The table lists about 1.8 million distinct CDR3 sequences, 49% of them singletons. Sequenced input: blood. The receptors derive from a woman aged 40 to 50 in good health.

This clonotype appeared many times. The chain recombines TRBV3-1 with TRBJ1-2, with D uncertain. The CDR3 consists of 11 residues. Trimming pared 5 bases from V and 3 bases from J, leaving 4 bases between. Germline V gene sequence: CDR1 LGHDT, CDR2 YNNKEL (reference sequence). The CDR3 spells CASSRDYGYTF. DNA of the CDR3: TGTGCCAGCAGCAGGGACTATGGCTACACCTTC.

This chain joins TRBV7-2 and TRBJ2-7, with D tentatively TRBD2 (6 bases). Germline V CDR1 and CDR2: SGHTA, FQGNSA. The CDR3 has 16 amino acids. V was shortened by 3 bases and J by 2 bases, with 17 bases between the two germline ends. The CDR3 reads CASSFYRRAGPYEQYF. CDR3 in DNA: TGTGCCAGCAGCTTTTACCGGCGGGCGGGACCCTACGAGCAGTACTTC. Full variable domain (missing parts from reference TRBV7-2 and TRBJ2-7): GAGVSQSPSNKVTEKGKDVELRCDPISGHTALYWYRQSLGQGLEFLIYFQGNSAPDKSGLPSDRFSAERTGGSVSTLTIQRTQQEDSAVYLCASSFYRRAGPYEQYFGPGTRLTVT.

The chain combines TRBV7-9 with TRBJ2-5; D possibly corresponds to TRBD1 (5 bases). Trimming took off 8 bases at V and 1 base at J, with 14 bases between the two ends. Germline CDR1 is SEHNR and CDR2 is FQNEAQ (reference sequence). This CDR3 is built from 14 residues. CDR3 region: CASARGPIQETQYF. As DNA, the CDR3 is TGTGCCAGCGCAAGGGGCCCAATCCAAGAGACCCAGTACTTC.

This clonotype was found a few times. The rearrangement uses TRBV10-3 and TRBJ1-5; 8 bases fit TRBD1. The CDR3 is 14 residues long. The ends lost 6 bases at V and 5 bases at J; junction bases unmatched: 6. CDR1 ENHRY and CDR2 SYGVKD come from the germline V gene. In DNA, the CDR3 is TGTGCCATCAGCCTGACAGGGGATCATCAGCCCCAGCATTTT. This encodes CAISLTGDHQPQHF.

This clonotype was detected a few times. V usage is TRBV7-2 and J usage is TRBJ2-1; 7 nucleotides line up with TRBD2. Germline V gene lookup returns CDR1 SGHTA and CDR2 FQGNSA. This CDR3 is 15 amino acids long. V was pared by 5 bases and J by 5 bases, with 9 bases of the junction left unmatched. CDR3 sequence reads: CASSHWPAGNNEQFF. DNA for the CDR3: TGTGCCAGCAGCCATTGGCCAGCGGGGAACAATGAGCAGTTCTTC.

V and J are TRBV7-9 and TRBJ2-3; D is unclear. V was cut by 7 bases and J by 4 bases, with 12 bases left in between. Germline V gene sequence: CDR1 SEHNR, CDR2 FQNEAQ (reference sequence). The CDR3 has 13 amino acids. The CDR3: CASNDQRADTQYF. The CDR3 nucleotides are TGTGCCAGCAATGACCAGCGAGCAGATACGCAGTATTTT.

The sample holds one count of this clonotype. This chain connects TRBV12-3 or TRBV12-4 to TRBJ2-1; 8 nucleotides agree with TRBD1. CDR3 length: 14 residues. The ends lost 6 bases at V and 12 bases at J; junction bases unmatched: 13. DNA of the CDR3: TGTGCCAGCAGCCAGACCCAGGGGGCAAGGAGGCAGTTCTTC. Its translation: CASSQTQGARRQFF.

A few counts support this clonotype. The chain employs TRBV20-1 and TRBJ2-3; 8 nucleotides align to TRBD2. Germline assignment: CDR1 DFQATT and CDR2 SNEGSKA (reference sequence). Trimming took 5 bases from V and 3 from J; bases not matched to a gene: 10. The CDR3 has 15 amino acids. DNA of the CDR3: TGCAGTGCTCCTAAGTTCGGCGGGGGGACAGATACGCAGTATTTT. Translating gives CSAPKFGGGTDTQYF.

The J gene is TRBJ2-5, the V gene TRBV20-1; D gene ambiguous. The V gene's germline CDR1 is DFQATT and CDR2 SNEGSKA (reference sequence). The CDR3 covers 14 residues. V lost 0 bases to trimming and J lost 6 bases, with 14 bases between them. The CDR3 here is CSARDPARQKTQYF. The CDR3 DNA reads as TGCAGTGCTAGAGATCCGGCCAGGCAGAAGACCCAGTACTTC.

This clonotype was detected only once. V and J are TRBV4-3 and TRBJ1-2; no clear D gene. The CDR3 has 14 residues. Deletions cut 0 bases from V and 7 bases from J, with 12 bases between. CDR1 is LGHNA, CDR2 YSLEER, per germline. The chain's CDR3 is CASSQDYGGGGYTF. The CDR3 DNA reads TGCGCCAGCAGCCAAGATTACGGAGGAGGTGGCTACACCTTC.

Turning to this clonotype: One end of the junction varies from germline; a read error may be responsible. The rearrangement joins TRBV4-1 to TRBJ2-3; no clear D. The CDR3 extends over 16 amino acids. CDR1 and CDR2 from the germline V gene are MGHRA and YSYEKL. The CDR3 reads CASSQEGSRSTETQYF. The CDR3 nucleotides are TGCGCCAGCAGCCAAGAAGGCAGTCGTAGCACAGAGACGCAGTATTTT.

The CDR3 loop is CASSLAAQHNEKLFF. CDR3 DNA sequence: TGTGCCAGCAGCTTAGCGGCCCAGCATAATGAAAAACTGTTTTTT. The chain has TRBV7-9 and TRBJ1-4, with D hard to call. This CDR3 contains 15 residues. Germline assignment: CDR1 SEHNR and CDR2 FQNEAQ (reference sequence). V lost 0 bases to trimming and J lost 4 bases, with 9 bases between them.

This clonotype was picked up a small number of times. The chain employs TRBV11-2 and TRBJ2-5; TRBD2 aligns across 7 bases. The J segment lost 13 bases and the V segment lost 8 bases, leaving 13 bases of the junction unmatched. Germline CDR1 is SGHAT and CDR2 is FQNNGV. This CDR3 comprises 12 residues. CDR3 bases: TGTGCCAGCTCCTCACTAGCGAGCGAGCGGTACTTC. Amino acids: CASSSLASERYF.

This chain uses TRBV5-5 with TRBJ2-1; D remains unclear. Germline CDR1 SGHKS, CDR2 YYEKEE (reference sequence). Trimming left V 4 bases short and J 5 bases short, with 7 bases between. The length of the CDR3 is 12 residues. The chain's CDR3 is CASSVVHNEQFF. The CDR3 DNA reads as TGTGCCAGCAGCGTTGTACACAATGAGCAGTTCTTC.

The chain joins TRBV2 to TRBJ2-7; 8 nucleotides align to TRBD1. The CDR3 length is 13 residues. The V gene end was trimmed by 7 bases and the J gene end by 2 bases; junction bases not matched to a gene: 4. The germline V gene has CDR1 SNHLY and CDR2 FYNNEI. CDR3 loop: CASKQGEAYEQYF. CDR3 sequence (DNA): TGTGCCAGCAAACAGGGGGAGGCCTACGAGCAGTACTTC. The full variable domain, completed using reference TRBV2 and TRBJ2-7, is EPEVTQTPSHQVTQMGQEVILRCVPISNHLYFYWYRQILGQKVEFLVSFYNNEISEKSEIFDDQFSVERPDGSNFTLKIRSTKLEDSAMYFCASKQGEAYEQYFGPGTRLTVT.

The rearrangement joins TRBV5-1 to TRBJ2-5; 10 nucleotides match TRBD2. CDR3 size: 15 residues. Germline V gives CDR1 SGHRS, CDR2 YFSETQ. V shed 4 bases and J 11 bases; nucleotides not matched to a gene: 14. CDR3 nucleotides: TGCGCCAGCAGCCCCGGGACTAGCGCTCACAATGAGCAGTACTTC. This sequence encodes CASSPGTSAHNEQYF.

The chain carries TRBV6-5 and TRBJ1-4; D possibly corresponds to TRBD1 (6 bases). This CDR3 region has 14 residues. Trimming cost V 0 bases and J 8 bases, with 10 bases left between them. Germline CDR1 MNHEY, CDR2 SVGAGI. The CDR3: CASSYSSGEEKLFF. In DNA, the CDR3 is TGTGCCAGCAGTTACTCCTCAGGGGAGGAAAAACTGTTTTTT.

The chain links TRBV28 to TRBJ1-3; D may be TRBD1 (5 bases). This CDR3 contains 18 residues. Per the germline V gene, CDR1 is MDHEN and CDR2 is SYDVKM. The V end was cut by 8 bases, the J end by 2 bases, with 25 bases between. CDR3 nucleotide sequence: TGTGCCAGCGCCTCCGTCCTGAACTCGCGGGGCGCTGGAAACACCATATATTTT. Its protein is CASASVLNSRGAGNTIYF. Combining the CDR3 with reference TRBV28 and TRBJ1-3 gives the whole variable domain DVKVTQSSRYLVKRTGEKVFLECVQDMDHENMFWYRQDPGLGLRLIYFSYDVKMKEKGDIPEGYSVSREKKERFSLILESASTNQTSMYLCASASVLNSRGAGNTIYFGEGSWLTVV.

The chain joins TRBV29-1 to TRBJ1-1; D is undetermined. Germline CDR1 SQVTM, CDR2 ANQGSEA. V lost 4 bases and J lost 1, with 13 bases in between. The CDR3 contains 14 residues. CDR3: CSVVEDGKNTEAFF. Written as DNA, the CDR3 is TGCAGCGTTGTTGAGGACGGAAAGAACACTGAAGCTTTCTTT. Combining the CDR3 with reference TRBV29-1 and TRBJ1-1 gives the whole variable domain SAVISQKPSRDICQRGTSLTIQCQVDSQVTMMFWYRQQPGQSLTLIATANQGSEATYESGFVIDKFPISRPNLTFSTLTVSNMSPEDSSIYLCSVVEDGKNTEAFFGQGTRLTVV.